Presented here are 15 T cell receptor beta chains from one specimen sequenced in a study of blood T cell repertoires in COVID-19. Some clones are missing from TCRdb's copy, which holds only in-frame ones; the method was immunoSEQ multiplex PCR. The sample records about 260,000 clones, around 86% being singletons. The material sequenced was peripheral blood. The receptor source for this set is a woman in her forties who had recovered from COVID-19.

This clone appeared once. This sequence joins TRBV7-9 and TRBJ2-1, with TRBD2 as a possible D gene (6 bases). From germline, CDR1 is SEHNR and CDR2 FQNEAQ (reference sequence). V lost 2 bases, J lost 4 bases, and 12 bases lay in between. CDR3 length: 15 amino acids. This chain's CDR3 is CASSLTSPGYNEQFF. As DNA, the CDR3 is TGTGCCAGCAGCTTAACTAGCCCCGGGTACAATGAGCAGTTCTTC.

The rearrangement uses TRBV27 and TRBJ1-1, with 7 positions matching TRBD1. The V segment lost 2 bases and the J segment 2 bases; nucleotides outside the gene matches: 5. Germline CDR1 and CDR2: MNHEY and SMNVEV (reference sequence). This CDR3 comprises 15 residues. CDR3 DNA sequence: TGTGCCAGCAGTTTAAATGCAGGGGGAAACACTGAAGCTTTCTTT. Its translation is CASSLNAGGNTEAFF.

This chain links TRBV15 with TRBJ2-2, with 15 bases that match TRBD2. This CDR3 contains 18 residues. In germline, CDR1 is LNHNV, CDR2 YYDKDF (reference sequence). V shed 8 bases and J 4 bases; nucleotides not matched to a gene: 11. The CDR3 nucleotides are TGTGCCACCGGGAAGAAAGGACTAGCGGGGGGGCGCACCGGGGAGCTGTTTTTT. Translation: CATGKKGLAGGRTGELFF.

In this sample, this clone turned up a few times. The chain employs TRBV10-3 and TRBJ1-4; TRBD1 might be the D (5 bases). Germline CDR1 reads ENHRY; CDR2 reads SYGVKD. Deletions cut 11 bases from V and 8 bases from J, with 15 bases between. The CDR3 has 12 amino acids. The CDR3 spells CASNGGEEKLFF. The CDR3 region has the DNA TGTGCCTCGAATGGGGGGGAAGAAAAACTGTTTTTT.

The rearrangement joins TRBV11-1 to TRBJ1-2; 9 nucleotides line up with TRBD1. The V segment lost 5 bases and the J segment 4 bases; nucleotides outside the gene matches: 5. The CDR3 spans 14 residues. Germline CDR1 reads SGHAT; CDR2 reads FQDESV (reference sequence). CDR3 amino acids: CASSLMTGGYGYTF. In DNA, the CDR3 is TGTGCCAGCAGCCTAATGACAGGGGGCTATGGCTACACCTTC.

This sequence joins TRBV5-6 and TRBJ2-1, with D unresolved. The germline V gene has CDR1 SGHDT and CDR2 YYEEEE. This CDR3 is 14 amino acids long. V was shortened by 4 bases and J by 0 bases, with 8 bases between the two germline ends. CDR3 coding DNA: TGTGCCAGCAGCCCTCGGGTCTCCTACAATGAGCAGTTCTTC. It encodes CASSPRVSYNEQFF. The variable domain in full, with the rest retrieved from reference TRBV5-6 and TRBJ2-1, is DAGVTQSPTHLIKTRGQQVTLRCSPKSGHDTVSWYQQALGQGPQFIFQYYEEEERQRGNFPDRFSGHQFPNYSSELNVNALLLGDSALYLCASSPRVSYNEQFFGPGTRLTVL.

The rearrangement uses TRBV7-2 and TRBJ1-5, with D unclear. The germline V and J ends were trimmed by 1 base and 4 bases, with 5 bases remaining between them. The germline gives CDR1 SGHTA, CDR2 FQGNSA. The CDR3 covers 13 residues. CDR3: CASSLGPNQPQHF. CDR3 in DNA: TGTGCCAGCAGCTTAGGTCCAAATCAGCCCCAGCATTTT.

This clone appeared a single time. This chain links TRBV9 with TRBJ2-7; weak D call: TRBD1 (6 bases). The CDR3 loop spans 14 amino acids. The V and J ends lost 0 bases and 6 bases respectively, with 13 bases between them. CDR1 is SGDLS and CDR2 is YYNGEE in the germline V gene. CDR3 region: CASSVVGVGGEQYF. CDR3 bases: TGTGCCAGCAGCGTAGTGGGGGTAGGGGGCGAGCAGTACTTC.

This chain joins TRBV3-1 (or the pseudogene TRBV3-2) and TRBJ2-7; a possible D gene is TRBD2 (5 bases). Germline V CDR1 and CDR2: LGHDT, YNNKEL (reference sequence). CDR3 length: 14 residues. V was trimmed by 3 bases and J by 4 bases, leaving 13 bases between them. The CDR3 spells CASSQGPEGYEQYF. The CDR3 nucleotides read TGTGCCAGCAGCCAGGGCCCCGAGGGATACGAGCAGTACTTC.

This chain connects TRBV19 to TRBJ2-3, with 9 bases aligning to TRBD1. With V trimmed by 5 bases and J by 3 bases, 6 bases remained unmatched. The germline CDR1 and CDR2 sequences are LNHDA and SQIVND (reference sequence). The CDR3 runs 15 residues. The CDR3 sequence is CASSSSGTGTDTQYF. In DNA, the CDR3 is TGTGCCAGTAGTTCGTCCGGGACAGGGACAGATACGCAGTATTTT.

This clone came up once. This chain joins TRBV4-3 and TRBJ1-2; perhaps TRBD1 as D (5 bases). The V gene lost 6 bases and the J gene lost 0 bases, with 11 bases spanning the gap. The CDR3 length is 14 residues. Per germline, CDR1 LGHNA and CDR2 YSLEER. The CDR3 sequence: CASSRQKTNYGYTF. CDR3 bases: TGCGCCAGCAGTAGACAGAAAACTAACTATGGCTACACCTTC.

The rearrangement links TRBV4-1 to TRBJ1-5; unclear D gene. V was cut by 0 bases and J by 5 bases, with 14 bases left in between. Per the germline V gene, CDR1 is MGHRA and CDR2 is YSYEKL. This CDR3 is built from 16 residues. The CDR3 is CASSQEGRGFYQPQHF. The CDR3 nucleotides read TGCGCCAGCAGCCAAGAAGGGAGAGGGTTTTATCAGCCCCAGCATTTT.

The chain's CDR3 is CASSIGEDHPYGYTF. Written as DNA, the CDR3 is TGTGCCAGTAGTATAGGAGAGGATCATCCCTATGGCTACACCTTC. The rearrangement uses TRBV19 and TRBJ1-2, with no clear D. The V end lost 1 base, the J end lost 4 bases, and 13 bases lay between the germline ends. This CDR3 contains 15 residues. CDR1 and CDR2 (germline): LNHDA, SQIVND (reference sequence).

The V call is TRBV19, the J call TRBJ1-6; D gene ambiguous. V was pared by 1 base and J by 7 bases, with 5 bases between. CDR1 and CDR2 from the germline V gene are LNHDA and SQIVND (reference sequence). The CDR3 loop spans 13 amino acids. CDR3 residues: CASSIGQNSPLHF. The CDR3, as DNA: TGTGCCAGTAGTATAGGGCAGAATTCACCCCTCCACTTT.

The genes are TRBV11-3 and TRBJ2-1; 9 nucleotides line up with TRBD1. V shed 5 bases and J 6 bases; nucleotides not matched to a gene: 8. The germline gives CDR1 SGHNT, CDR2 YENEEA. The CDR3 is 15 amino acids. The CDR3 sequence: CASSQTGGSLNEQFF. The CDR3 DNA reads TGTGCCAGCAGCCAAACAGGGGGCTCCCTCAATGAGCAGTTCTTC.